These T cell receptor beta chains were read from a single sample in a study of shared clonotypes between healthy human individuals. Sequenced by immunoSEQ multiplex PCR; TCRdb stores in-frame clones only, minus some. Of about 700,000 clones in the sample, about 91% were seen once. Sequencing was carried out using naive CD8+ T cells sorted from blood. The receptors come from a man aged 25 to 45 in good health. Each CDR3 is given with its conserved first and last residue. Each record gives: clone size, J gene, CDR3 length, V gene, D gene, CDR3 DNA, CDR3 protein. A D gene is named only where the DNA matches it firmly. Size values are once, few and many counts, or a class for expanded clones, and some rows have none.

clone size: NA; J gene: TRBJ1-5; CDR3 length: 15; V gene: TRBV7-2; D gene: NA; CDR3 DNA: TGTGCCAGCAGTCTAGGTATCGTGGGCAATCAGCCCCAGCATTTT; CDR3 protein: CASSLGIVGNQPQHF
clone size: NA; J gene: TRBJ2-7; CDR3 length: 13; V gene: TRBV7-9; D gene: NA; CDR3 DNA: TGTGCCAGCGGCACTGGCGGCTCCTACGAGCAGTACTTC; CDR3 protein: CASGTGGSYEQYF
clone size: NA; J gene: TRBJ2-1; CDR3 length: 13; V gene: TRBV29-1; D gene: NA; CDR3 DNA: TGCAGCGTTGGAGCAATATCCTACAATGAGCAGTTCTTC; CDR3 protein: CSVGAISYNEQFF
clone size: NA; J gene: TRBJ2-3; CDR3 length: 17; V gene: TRBV28; D gene: NA; CDR3 DNA: TGTGCCAGCAGTGGTAACCGGGCAGCTAGCGGCACAGATACGCAGTATTTT; CDR3 protein: CASSGNRAASGTDTQYF
clone size: NA; J gene: TRBJ1-1; CDR3 length: 15; V gene: TRBV7-9; D gene: NA; CDR3 DNA: TGTGCCAGCAGCTTAGGGTTCGGTGAGGTCACTGAAGCTTTCTTT; CDR3 protein: CASSLGFGEVTEAFF
clone size: NA; J gene: TRBJ2-7; CDR3 length: 15; V gene: TRBV4-1; D gene: TRBD2; CDR3 DNA: TGCGCCAGCAGTTATGGTAGCGGGGAATTCTACGAGCAGTACTTC; CDR3 protein: CASSYGSGEFYEQYF
clone size: NA; J gene: TRBJ2-1; CDR3 length: 15; V gene: TRBV28; D gene: TRBD2; CDR3 DNA: TGTGCCAGCACCCAGGGGACTAGCGGGTACAATGAGCAGTTCTTC; CDR3 protein: CASTQGTSGYNEQFF
clone size: NA; J gene: TRBJ2-3; CDR3 length: 16; V gene: TRBV18; D gene: TRBD1; CDR3 DNA: TGTGCCAGCTCACCACGACAGGGGAGGTTTCAAGATACGCAGTATTTT; CDR3 protein: CASSPRQGRFQDTQYF
clone size: NA; J gene: TRBJ2-7; CDR3 length: 12; V gene: TRBV10-3; D gene: NA; CDR3 DNA: TGTGCCGTGACAGGAGGAGCCTACGAGCAGTACTTC; CDR3 protein: CAVTGGAYEQYF
clone size: once; J gene: TRBJ1-5; CDR3 length: 15; V gene: TRBV7-9; D gene: NA; CDR3 DNA: TGTGCCAGCAGCTTCTCGGGTTTAAGCAATCAGCCCCAGCATTTT; CDR3 protein: CASSFSGLSNQPQHF
clone size: NA; J gene: TRBJ1-4; CDR3 length: 14; V gene: TRBV5-1; D gene: TRBD1; CDR3 DNA: TGCGCCAGCAGTCGCAGGGGGGCTAATGAAAAACTGTTTTTT; CDR3 protein: CASSRRGANEKLFF
clone size: NA; J gene: TRBJ2-3; CDR3 length: 14; V gene: TRBV27; D gene: NA; CDR3 DNA: TGTGCCAGCAGTAACGTCAGAGGGCAGCCTACGCAGTATTTT; CDR3 protein: CASSNVRGQPTQYF
clone size: few; J gene: TRBJ2-1; CDR3 length: 15; V gene: TRBV28; D gene: NA; CDR3 DNA: TGTGCCAGCAGTTTAGGGGTCAGAGTATACAATGAGCAGTTCTTC; CDR3 protein: CASSLGVRVYNEQFF
clone size: NA; J gene: TRBJ2-1; CDR3 length: 14; V gene: TRBV6-1; D gene: NA; CDR3 DNA: TGTGCCGCCAACCCTGGGAGCTCCTACAATGAGCAGTTCTTC; CDR3 protein: CAANPGSSYNEQFF
clone size: NA; J gene: TRBJ1-4; CDR3 length: 15; V gene: TRBV5-6; D gene: TRBD1; CDR3 DNA: TGTGCCAGCAGTTTGGCCGGGACAGGGTCTGAAAAACTGTTTTTT; CDR3 protein: CASSLAGTGSEKLFF
clone size: NA; J gene: TRBJ2-7; CDR3 length: 12; V gene: TRBV2; D gene: NA; CDR3 DNA: TGTGCCAGCAGTGATACCGTCTACGAGCAGTACTTC; CDR3 protein: CASSDTVYEQYF
clone size: NA; J gene: TRBJ1-4; CDR3 length: 13; V gene: TRBV28; D gene: NA; CDR3 DNA: TGTGCCAGCAGTTTTGAACTGGGGGAAAAACTGTTTTTT; CDR3 protein: CASSFELGEKLFF
clone size: NA; J gene: TRBJ2-5; CDR3 length: 15; V gene: TRBV27; D gene: TRBD1; CDR3 DNA: TGCGCCACCGGGTTACGGAAGACAGGGAGAGAGACCCAGTACTTC; CDR3 protein: CATGLRKTGRETQYF
clone size: NA; J gene: TRBJ2-6; CDR3 length: 16; V gene: TRBV5-5; D gene: NA; CDR3 DNA: TGTGCCAGCAGTCCGGGACACTTCTCTGGGGCCAACGTCCTGACTTTC; CDR3 protein: CASSPGHFSGANVLTF
clone size: NA; J gene: TRBJ2-5; CDR3 length: 17; V gene: TRBV15; D gene: TRBD2; CDR3 DNA: TGTGCCACCAGCAGAGCAGAACTTGCGGGAGAAAGAGAGACCCAGTACTTC; CDR3 protein: CATSRAELAGERETQYF
clone size: NA; J gene: TRBJ1-1; CDR3 length: 15; V gene: TRBV7-8; D gene: NA; CDR3 DNA: TGTGCCAGCAGCTCCCCCTCGGGGCTGAACACTGAAGCTTTCTTT; CDR3 protein: CASSSPSGLNTEAFF
clone size: NA; J gene: TRBJ2-7; CDR3 length: 16; V gene: TRBV7-9; D gene: TRBD2; CDR3 DNA: TGTGCCAGCAGCTTCCCGGGTAGCGGGAATCCCTACGAGCAGTACTTC; CDR3 protein: CASSFPGSGNPYEQYF
clone size: few; J gene: TRBJ1-5; CDR3 length: 14; V gene: TRBV5-4; D gene: NA; CDR3 DNA: TGTGCCAGCAGCACCGGGGAGAGCAATCAGCCCCAGCATTTT; CDR3 protein: CASSTGESNQPQHF
clone size: few; J gene: TRBJ2-5; CDR3 length: 14; V gene: TRBV5-6; D gene: TRBD2; CDR3 DNA: TGTGCCAGCAGCTTAAGCGGGGGGCTAGAGACCCAGTACTTC; CDR3 protein: CASSLSGGLETQYF
clone size: NA; J gene: TRBJ2-7; CDR3 length: 13; V gene: TRBV15; D gene: NA; CDR3 DNA: TGTGCCACCAGCACTCCCGGCGGCTACGAGCAGTACTTC; CDR3 protein: CATSTPGGYEQYF
clone size: NA; J gene: TRBJ2-1; CDR3 length: 16; V gene: TRBV11-3; D gene: TRBD2; CDR3 DNA: TGTGCCAGCAGCTCCCGGACTAGCGGGAGGGGGAATGAGCAGTTCTTC; CDR3 protein: CASSSRTSGRGNEQFF
clone size: NA; J gene: TRBJ2-2; CDR3 length: 14; V gene: TRBV27; D gene: NA; CDR3 DNA: TGTGCCAGCAGTTTATCGAGGCTCGCCGGGGAGCTGTTTTTT; CDR3 protein: CASSLSRLAGELFF
clone size: NA; J gene: TRBJ2-2; CDR3 length: 15; V gene: TRBV11-2; D gene: NA; CDR3 DNA: TGTGCCAGCAGCTTAATGGGCGCGAAGACCGGGGAGCTGTTTTTT; CDR3 protein: CASSLMGAKTGELFF
clone size: NA; J gene: TRBJ2-7; CDR3 length: 14; V gene: TRBV11-2; D gene: TRBD2; CDR3 DNA: TGTGCCAGCAGCTTAGGGGCGGGAGGGTACGAGCAGTACTTC; CDR3 protein: CASSLGAGGYEQYF